Shown below are 6 T cell receptor beta chains from a single sample sequenced in a study of blood T cells in healthy people across ages. With a J-beta primer mix and a sample-barcoded 5' primer, a second PCR ran 7 to 11 cycles. TCRdb recomputed calls from the 5' RACE reads with MiXCR, one row per CDR3 protein. The profile shows over 1,500,000 distinct CDR3 sequences, about 50% of them singletons. Material for sequencing was blood. Receptor source: a woman between 40 and 55 years old in good health.

The chain combines TRBV20-1 with TRBJ2-5, with no clear D. Germline V gene sequence: CDR1 DFQATT, CDR2 SNEGSKA (reference sequence). This CDR3 comprises 12 residues. The V end was cut by 4 bases, the J end by 2 bases, with 8 bases between. The CDR3 loop reads CSAMIGQETQYF. For the CDR3, the DNA is TGCAGTGCTATGATAGGGCAAGAGACCCAGTACTTC.

There are a few counts of this clonotype. This rearrangement joins TRBV4-1 to TRBJ2-1; 8 nucleotides align to TRBD2. The CDR3 covers 16 residues. Losses at the gene ends were 1 base for V and 2 bases for J; bases not matched to a gene: 4. The germline gives CDR1 MGHRA, CDR2 YSYEKL. In DNA form, the CDR3 reads TGCGCCAGCAGCCAAGGTACCGGGGGGGCCTACAATGAGCAGTTCTTC. Its protein product is CASSQGTGGAYNEQFF.

The rearrangement uses TRBV7-2 and TRBJ2-1, with 8 positions matching TRBD2. V dropped 8 bases and J dropped 0; count of bases not matched to a gene: 9. From germline, CDR1 is SGHTA and CDR2 FQGNSA. The CDR3 is made up of 16 amino acids. The CDR3: CASDPRGVLSYNEQFF. The CDR3 DNA sequence: TGTGCCAGCGACCCGCGGGGGGTCCTCTCCTACAATGAGCAGTTCTTC.

This clonotype has a single count. The rearrangement uses TRBV29-1 and TRBJ2-1, with D perhaps matching TRBD1 or TRBD2 (5 bases each). The germline gives CDR1 SQVTM, CDR2 ANQGSEA. This CDR3 is 13 amino acids long. The V end lost 7 bases, the J end lost 0 bases, and 10 bases lay between the germline ends. CDR3 loop: CSGGPRSYNEQFF. The CDR3 DNA sequence: TGCAGCGGGGGACCCCGCTCCTACAATGAGCAGTTCTTC.

The chain recombines TRBV3-1 with TRBJ1-4; D gene uncertain. The CDR3 has 16 amino acids. Between the trimmed V and J ends, which lost 0 bases and 5 bases, there was a span of 13 bases. Germline CDR1 is LGHDT and CDR2 is YNNKEL (reference sequence). Here the CDR3 reads CASSQDGNRPNEKLFF. The CDR3 DNA reads as TGTGCCAGCAGCCAAGACGGCAACAGACCCAATGAAAAACTGTTTTTT.

This chain's CDR3 is CASSTYRGDSYGYTF. The CDR3 nucleotides are TGTGCCAGCAGCACATACAGGGGGGATAGCTATGGCTACACCTTC. This chain joins TRBV7-2 and TRBJ1-2; 8 bases map to TRBD1. Germline assignment: CDR1 SGHTA and CDR2 FQGNSA. The CDR3 loop spans 15 amino acids. The V segment lost 5 bases and the J segment 4 bases; nucleotides outside the gene matches: 9.